This TCR beta chain was sequenced in a study of early stage breast cancer tumors. Study-level information: Among roughly 12 ER+/PR+/HER2- tumors, eight were ductal, four lobular.

Profiling relied on immunoSEQ multiplex PCR, and the TCRdb table lists in-frame clones only, not all of them. The sample carries about 28,000 clones, 74% recorded once. Study-wide findings and caveats: Most shared enriched TCRB sequences were commonly generated ones. Comparing each tissue with blood distinguished tumor from normal in 14 of 16 patients.

The V gene's germline CDR1 is SGHRS and CDR2 YFSETQ. V trimming: 0 bases; J trimming: 4 bases; junction bases outside the gene matches: 2. The CDR3 has 14 amino acids. Of note for this clone: Its antigen remains unidentified.

V is TRBV5-1 and J is TRBJ1-2; 8 positions match TRBD1. The sample was blood. The receptor comes from a person between 35 and 49 years old with breast cancer. CDR3 bases: TGCGCCAGCAGCTTGGGTGGACAGGGCTATGGCTACACCTTC. This translates into CASSLGGQGYGYTF.